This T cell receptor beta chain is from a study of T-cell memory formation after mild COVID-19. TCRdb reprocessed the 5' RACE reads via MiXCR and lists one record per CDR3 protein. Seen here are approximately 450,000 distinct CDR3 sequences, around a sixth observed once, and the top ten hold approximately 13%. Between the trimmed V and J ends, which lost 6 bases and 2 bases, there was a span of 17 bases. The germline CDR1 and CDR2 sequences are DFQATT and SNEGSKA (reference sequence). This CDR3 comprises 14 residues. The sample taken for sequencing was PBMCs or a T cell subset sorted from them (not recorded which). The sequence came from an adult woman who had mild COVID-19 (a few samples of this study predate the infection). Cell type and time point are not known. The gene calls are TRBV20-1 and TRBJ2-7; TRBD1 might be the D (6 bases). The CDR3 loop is CSARNPAGAYEQYF. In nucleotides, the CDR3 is TGCAGTGCCCGAAACCCCGCAGGGGCCTACGAGCAGTACTTC.